Following are 14 T cell receptor beta chains from one sample sequenced in a study of OX40 agonist ivuxolimab in advanced cancers. Clones were read by immunoSEQ multiplex PCR, and TCRdb kept only the in-frame ones, dropping some. The top ten hold approximately 11% of the sample, which has tens of thousands of clones, over 75% seen once. The specimen was CD4+ or CD8+ T cells sorted from blood, collected in a trial of the OX40 agonist ivuxolimab. The receptors here all came from an adult with an advanced solid tumor such as melanoma, head and neck, liver or kidney cancer.

This clone qualifies as medium-sized. The CDR3 loop is CASSWSSGTGELFF. The CDR3 nucleotides are TGTGCCAGCAGTTGGTCTAGCGGGACCGGGGAGCTGTTTTTT. This chain connects TRBV27 to TRBJ2-2; 8 nucleotides match TRBD2. The V gene end was trimmed by 4 bases and the J gene end by 5 bases; junction bases not matched to a gene: 3. The CDR3 loop spans 14 amino acids. Germline CDR1 MNHEY, CDR2 SMNVEV (reference sequence).

The chain is built from TRBV11-2 and TRBJ2-5; D call uncertain. Trimming pared 1 base from V and 5 bases from J, leaving 8 bases between. CDR1 is SGHAT and CDR2 is FQNNGV in the germline V gene. The CDR3 totals 13 residues. DNA for the CDR3: TGTGCCAGCAGCTTAGCTTTCCTGGAGACCCAGTACTTC. Protein: CASSLAFLETQYF.

The chain carries TRBV7-9 and TRBJ1-4, with TRBD1 matching over 8 bases. CDR3 length: 14 residues. V shed 2 bases and J 8 bases; nucleotides not matched to a gene: 4. Germline loops: CDR1 SEHNR, CDR2 FQNEAQ (reference sequence). CDR3 in amino acids: CASSLQGAREKLFF. As DNA, the CDR3 is TGTGCCAGCAGCTTACAGGGGGCGAGAGAAAAACTGTTTTTT.

This clone was recorded once. This chain connects TRBV2 to TRBJ2-5; D might be TRBD2 (6 bases). V was clipped by 6 bases and J by 4 bases, with 18 bases between them. There are 15 residues in the CDR3. Per germline, CDR1 SNHLY and CDR2 FYNNEI. The CDR3 loop reads CASRINAGRGETQYF. CDR3 sequence (DNA): TGTGCCAGCAGGATAAACGCGGGACGGGGAGAGACCCAGTACTTC.

The chain uses TRBV27 and TRBJ2-4; the match to TRBD2 covers 7 bases. There are 15 residues in the CDR3. With 2 bases clipped from V and 8 bases from J, the junction kept 9 bases outside the gene matches. In germline, CDR1 is MNHEY, CDR2 SMNVEV (reference sequence). The CDR3 DNA sequence: TGTGCCAGCAGTTTAGTAGGGGTCCGGGGGGACATTCAGTACTTC. The encoded protein is CASSLVGVRGDIQYF.

This clone was seen a handful of times. The rearrangement uses TRBV7-9 and TRBJ1-5; D not resolved. Trimming took 3 bases from V and 5 from J, leaving 8 bases between them. Germline V gene data show CDR1 as SEHNR and CDR2 as FQNEAQ (reference sequence). The CDR3 is 13 residues long. CDR3: CASSLGDHQPQHF. The CDR3 DNA reads as TGTGCCAGCAGCTTGGGAGACCATCAGCCCCAGCATTTT.

This chain connects TRBV10-3 to TRBJ1-4, with a possible D match to TRBD1 (5 bases). V was pared by 2 bases and J by 7 bases, with 8 bases between. Germline lookup yields CDR1 ENHRY and CDR2 SYGVKD. The CDR3 consists of 13 residues. In nucleotides, the CDR3 is TGTGCCATCAGTGAGGTCAGGGTTGAAAAACTGTTTTTT. Its translation is CAISEVRVEKLFF.

This rearrangement joins TRBV4-1 to TRBJ2-3; weak D call: TRBD2 (6 bases). V dropped 2 bases and J dropped 5 bases, with 14 bases sitting between them. This CDR3 is built from 15 residues. Germline lookup yields CDR1 MGHRA and CDR2 YSYEKL. This CDR3 is CASSQLPWTIDTQYF. The CDR3 region has the DNA TGCGCCAGCAGCCAATTACCCTGGACTATAGATACGCAGTATTTT.

The chain links TRBV9 to TRBJ1-3, with D unclear. Trimming took off 5 bases at V and 4 bases at J, with 16 bases between the two ends. Per the germline V gene, CDR1 is SGDLS and CDR2 is YYNGEE. There are 15 residues in the CDR3. The chain's CDR3 is CASRPGPGEGNTIYF. CDR3 sequence (DNA): TGTGCCAGCAGACCCGGCCCGGGTGAGGGAAACACCATATATTTT.

The chain carries TRBV28 and TRBJ1-5; 7 nucleotides align to TRBD1. Germline CDR1 and CDR2: MDHEN and SYDVKM. Losses at the gene ends were 6 bases for V and 2 bases for J; bases not matched to a gene: 10. CDR3 length: 16 amino acids. CDR3 sequence: CASSLRQGVGNQPQHF. CDR3 bases: TGTGCCAGCAGCCTCCGACAGGGCGTCGGCAATCAGCCCCAGCATTTT.

The V and J genes are TRBV2 and TRBJ2-4; D unresolved. The germline V and J ends were trimmed by 6 bases and 8 bases, with 11 bases remaining between them. The germline V gene has CDR1 SNHLY and CDR2 FYNNEI. CDR3 length: 12 residues. Here the CDR3 DNA reads TGTGCCAGCAGGGCCGACGGGTACATTCAGTACTTC. This encodes CASRADGYIQYF.

The chain carries TRBV5-1 and TRBJ1-2, with TRBD1 as a possible D gene (6 bases). This CDR3 region has 16 residues. The V and J ends lost 4 bases and 0 bases respectively, with 16 bases between them. Per germline, CDR1 SGHRS and CDR2 YFSETQ. CDR3 residues: CASSPAGGRSNYGYTF. The CDR3 bases are TGCGCCAGCAGCCCGGCCGGGGGGCGGTCTAACTATGGCTACACCTTC.

The chain recombines TRBV4-1 with TRBJ1-5; 9 bases are a match to TRBD1. The CDR3 consists of 17 residues. Germline V gene data show CDR1 as MGHRA and CDR2 as YSYEKL. J gave up 0 bases and V 4 bases, and 7 bases lay outside the gene matches. The CDR3 here is CASSRLPGQGSNQPQHF. CDR3 nucleotide sequence: TGCGCCAGCAGCCGACTGCCGGGACAGGGTAGCAATCAGCCCCAGCATTTT.

The chain joins TRBV7-2 to TRBJ1-5; D uncertain. The CDR3 sequence is 16 residues long. Trimming removed 5 bases from V and 2 bases from J, with 16 bases in between. Germline-derived CDR1 and CDR2 are SGHTA and FQGNSA. The CDR3 DNA reads as TGTGCCAGCAGCCATCCGGGTAAAAGGGGCAATCAGCCCCAGCATTTT. Translated, it gives CASSHPGKRGNQPQHF.